This T cell receptor (beta chain) comes out of a study of beta chain features in type 1 diabetes. Every isolated RNA sample was fully reverse transcribed, so sequencing captured expressed TCRB transcripts. Libraries were prepared by immunoSEQ multiplex PCR; TCRdb keeps only in-frame clonotypes and omits some of them. The data show over 150,000 clones, around 8% seen once. Germline V CDR1 and CDR2: SGHRS, YFSETQ. The CDR3 totals 15 residues. The V gene end was trimmed by 0 bases and the J gene end by 5 bases; junction bases not matched to a gene: 5. Study-wide results and caveats: People with Type 1 diabetes carried modestly yet significantly shorter TCRB CDR3s in all four CD4+ subsets. PCR could preferentially amplify shorter templates, alike in patients and controls.

For this clone: The target antigen is unknown. Additional DNA sequences in this sample encode the identical CDR3.

The clonotype originates from a woman aged 18-29 years with type 1 diabetes. V is TRBV5-1 and J is TRBJ2-5; TRBD2 agrees at 9 bases. Material: central memory CD4+ T cells from blood. Here the CDR3 reads CASSLERGAGETQYF. The CDR3 nucleotides read TGCGCCAGCAGCTTGGAGCGGGGGGCAGGGGAGACCCAGTACTTC.